Shown below are 14 T cell receptor beta chains from a single sample sequenced in a study of cytomegalovirus exposure and HLA in healthy donors. Amplification used 60 Vbeta primers and 13 Jbeta primers. Profiling relied on immunoSEQ multiplex PCR, and the TCRdb table lists in-frame clones only, not all of them. The sample has 85,000 to 100,000 clones, over 60% seen once. Sequenced: PBMCs. The source is a man aged 55 to 69 in good health and CMV-seropositive.

The chain has TRBV2 and TRBJ2-5, with D tentatively TRBD1 (5 bases). The CDR3 has 16 amino acids. V lost 6 bases and J lost 5, with 22 bases in between. Looked up from germline, CDR1 is SNHLY and CDR2 is FYNNEI. The CDR3, as DNA: TGTGCCAGCAGCCAAGCCCCCGACCTGGGGCGGGAGACCCAGTACTTC. Its protein product is CASSQAPDLGRETQYF.

This clone occurred once. V usage is TRBV27 and J usage is TRBJ2-5; possibly TRBD2 for D (7 bases). Germline V lookup: CDR1 MNHEY, CDR2 SMNVEV (reference sequence). The CDR3 runs to 15 residues. V gave up 2 bases and J gave up 2 bases, with 12 bases separating them. Here the CDR3 DNA reads TGTGCCAGCAGTTTAGAGGGGAGGGGGCAAGAGACCCAGTACTTC. Translated: CASSLEGRGQETQYF.

The chain combines TRBV15 with TRBJ1-4, with 7 bases aligning to TRBD1. The germline V gene has CDR1 LNHNV and CDR2 YYDKDF (reference sequence). V was clipped by 0 bases and J by 10 bases; unmatched bases: 8. The CDR3 length is 15 residues. CDR3 DNA sequence: TGTGCCACCAGCAGAGATCGGGACAGACTCTTAAAACTGTTTTTT. Protein: CATSRDRDRLLKLFF.

The chain uses TRBV30 and TRBJ2-7; D possibly corresponds to TRBD2 (5 bases). The length of the CDR3 is 12 residues. Germline CDR1 GTSNPN, CDR2 SVGIG (reference sequence). V dropped 7 bases and J dropped 3 bases, with 13 bases sitting between them. CDR3 in DNA: TGTGCCTTACTCATGGGGAGCTACGAGCAGTACTTC. This codes for CALLMGSYEQYF. The variable domain in full, with the rest retrieved from reference TRBV30 and TRBJ2-7, is SQTIHQWPATLVQPVGSPLSLECTVEGTSNPNLYWYRQAAGRGLQLLFYSVGIGQISSEVPQNLSASRPQDRQFILSSKKLLLSDSGFYLCALLMGSYEQYFGPGTRLTVT.

This CDR3 reads CASSEYIRGQNNSPLHF. CDR3 DNA: TGTGCCAGCAGTGAATATATTCGAGGACAGAATAATTCACCCCTCCACTTT. The V and J genes are TRBV25-1 and TRBJ1-6; a weak D match, TRBD1 (6 bases). The CDR3 is 17 amino acids. Trimming took off 0 bases at V and 5 bases at J, with 14 bases between the two ends. The germline V gene has CDR1 MGHDK and CDR2 SYGVNS. Filled out from reference TRBV25-1 and TRBJ1-6, the complete variable domain reads EADIYQTPRYLVIGTGKKITLECSQTMGHDKMYWYQQDPGMELHLIHYSYGVNSTEKGDLSSESTVSRIRTEHFPLTLESARPSHTSQYLCASSEYIRGQNNSPLHFGNGTRLTVT.

V is TRBV6-4 and J is TRBJ2-7, with TRBD2 matching 10 bases. The CDR3 has 14 residues. Germline lookup yields CDR1 MRHNA and CDR2 SNTAGT. The trim removed 3 bases at V and 7 bases at J, leaving 6 bases unmatched. CDR3 DNA sequence: TGTGCCAGCAGTGAAATAGCGGGGGGCCATGAGCAGTACTTC. Amino acid sequence: CASSEIAGGHEQYF.

This chain links TRBV4-3 with TRBJ2-1; D remains unclear. Germline loops: CDR1 LGHNA, CDR2 YSLEER. The CDR3 runs to 16 residues. V shed 1 base and J shed 3 bases, with 13 bases lying between them. CDR3 bases: TGCGCCAGCAGCCAAGGGCTAGTTACCTACTACAATGAGCAGTTCTTC. Translating gives CASSQGLVTYYNEQFF.

The genes are TRBV7-9 and TRBJ2-7; 7 positions agree with TRBD1. CDR3 length: 14 residues. Per the germline V gene, CDR1 is SEHNR and CDR2 is FQNEAQ (reference sequence). Unmatched junction bases numbered 4, after V lost 5 bases and J lost 0 bases. CDR3 sequence reads: CASSIRDSSYEQYF. The CDR3 DNA sequence: TGTGCCAGCAGCATACGGGACAGCTCCTACGAGCAGTACTTC.

The V and J genes are TRBV18 and TRBJ2-7; 9 nucleotides align to TRBD1. Trimming took 5 bases from V and 9 from J; bases not matched to a gene: 8. CDR1 and CDR2 (germline): KGHSH, LQKENI. The CDR3 covers 13 residues. CDR3 DNA sequence: TGTGCCAGCTCATCATTGGACAGGGGCGGGCAGTACTTC. Its translation is CASSSLDRGGQYF.

The V and J genes are TRBV28 and TRBJ1-5, with 10 positions matching TRBD1. The CDR3 consists of 18 residues. Germline CDR1 MDHEN, CDR2 SYDVKM. V was pared by 7 bases and J by 1 base, with 13 bases of the junction left unmatched. This CDR3 reads CASKPMTGGIVSNQPQHF. For the CDR3, the DNA is TGTGCCAGCAAACCGATGACAGGGGGCATTGTAAGCAATCAGCCCCAGCATTTT.

DNA of the CDR3: TGCAGCGTCCCACTAGCGGGGGGCCATGAGACCCAGTACTTC. As protein: CSVPLAGGHETQYF. The rearrangement links TRBV29-1 to TRBJ2-5, with 12 bases lining up with TRBD2. The ends lost 6 bases at V and 5 bases at J; junction bases unmatched: 7. The length of the CDR3 is 14 residues. Germline assignment: CDR1 SQVTM and CDR2 ANQGSEA. Looking up the rest from reference TRBV29-1 and TRBJ2-5 gives the full variable domain: SAVISQKPSRDICQRGTSLTIQCQVDSQVTMMFWYRQQPGQSLTLIATANQGSEATYESGFVIDKFPISRPNLTFSTLTVSNMSPEDSSIYLCSVPLAGGHETQYFGPGTRLLVL.

The CDR3 nucleotides read TGTGCCAGCACCGAGCGAGTGAACACTGAAGCTTTCTTT. Residues: CASTERVNTEAFF. The gene calls are TRBV6-5 and TRBJ1-1; no reliable D call. The V end was cut by 7 bases, the J end by 0 bases, with 9 bases between. The CDR3 consists of 13 residues. CDR1 and CDR2 from the germline V gene are MNHEY and SVGAGI.

This clone was counted only a few times. The chain is built from TRBV18 and TRBJ1-4; 7 bases line up with TRBD1. Germline-derived CDR1 and CDR2 are KGHSH and LQKENI. V lost 4 bases, J lost 8 bases, and 10 bases stayed unmatched. The CDR3 has 15 amino acids. The CDR3 coding sequence is TGTGCCAGCTCACGAGAGCCGGGACAGTCCGAAAAACTGTTTTTT. As protein: CASSREPGQSEKLFF.

The rearrangement joins TRBV6-1 to TRBJ2-1; a weak D match, TRBD1 (5 bases). V was clipped by 8 bases and J by 5 bases, with 16 bases between them. The germline V gene has CDR1 MNHNS and CDR2 SASEGT. This CDR3 spans 14 amino acids. The CDR3 sequence: CASLAAGIHNEQFF. DNA for the CDR3: TGTGCCAGCCTTGCGGCAGGGATCCACAATGAGCAGTTCTTC.